What follows are 22 T cell receptor beta chains derived from one specimen sequenced in a study of CD8+ T cells in alopecia areata. cDNA serving as the sequencing template came from extracted, reverse transcribed RNA. Sequenced by immunoSEQ multiplex PCR; TCRdb stores in-frame clones only, minus some. Of about 140,000 clones in the sample, 75% to 85% were seen once. Treatment meaning: oral pan-JAK inhibitor, 5-10 mg twice daily. The input for sequencing was CD8+ T cells sorted from blood, taken at week 4, from a patient treated with tofacitinib. Every receptor here comes from a human donor with alopecia areata.

In the case of this clone: This same CDR3 is encoded by further DNA sequences in the sample. The rearrangement joins TRBV7-2 to TRBJ2-1, with 7 bases aligning to TRBD2. The CDR3 is 14 amino acids. J lost 3 bases, V lost 5 bases, and 4 bases had no gene match. Germline V gene lookup returns CDR1 SGHTA and CDR2 FQGNSA. The CDR3 sequence: CASSLPSGYNEQFF. DNA of the CDR3: TGTGCCAGCAGCCTTCCTAGCGGCTACAATGAGCAGTTCTTC.

This clone turned up a few times. The chain couples TRBV2 to TRBJ2-5; no definite D call. Germline loops: CDR1 SNHLY, CDR2 FYNNEI. This CDR3 spans 13 amino acids. The ends were cut back, 1 base at V and 3 bases at J, with 6 bases in the middle. The CDR3 is CASSEESKETQYF. The CDR3, as DNA: TGTGCCAGCAGTGAAGAAAGTAAAGAGACCCAGTACTTC.

This clone appeared a single time. The J gene is TRBJ2-7, the V gene TRBV29-1; the D gene is possibly TRBD1 (5 bases). Trimming pared 1 base from V and 0 bases from J, leaving 10 bases between. This CDR3 is built from 14 residues. The germline gives CDR1 SQVTM, CDR2 ANQGSEA. The CDR3 DNA is TGCAGCGTTGAAGTATCGGACAACTCCTACGAGCAGTACTTC. This sequence encodes CSVEVSDNSYEQYF.

J is TRBJ1-1 and V is TRBV13; D unclear. V shed 5 bases and J shed 6 bases, with 10 bases lying between them. The CDR3 is 12 amino acids. From germline, CDR1 is PRHDT and CDR2 FYEKMQ (reference sequence). The CDR3 bases are TGTGCCAGCAGCACCAATAGCGCTGAAGCTTTCTTT. This sequence encodes CASSTNSAEAFF. Full variable domain (outside the CDR3, taken from reference TRBV13 and TRBJ1-1): AAGVIQSPRHLIKEKRETATLKCYPIPRHDTVYWYQQGPGQDPQFLISFYEKMQSDKGSIPDRFSAQQFSDYHSELNMSSLELGDSALYFCASSTNSAEAFFGQGTRLTVV.

This clone was observed once. One junction end disagrees with the germline gene, perhaps due to a read error. The V gene is TRBV20-1, the J gene TRBJ1-1; the D gene is possibly TRBD1 (5 bases). CDR1 and CDR2 (germline): DFQATT, SNEGSKA (reference sequence). CDR3 length: 11 amino acids. The CDR3 bases are TGCAGTGCTACCGGGACCCTCTATCCCAGGTTT. Residues: CSATGTLYPRF.

The rearrangement links TRBV29-1 to TRBJ2-3; D is unclear. V was trimmed by 0 bases and J by 2 bases, leaving 6 bases between them. CDR3 size: 13 residues. Germline CDR1 SQVTM, CDR2 ANQGSEA. DNA for the CDR3: TGCAGCGTTGAAGATTGGGTCACAGATACGCAGTATTTT. Protein: CSVEDWVTDTQYF.

The gene calls are TRBV5-1 and TRBJ2-7, with 9 nucleotides matching TRBD1. With 4 bases clipped from V and 6 bases from J, the junction kept 8 bases outside the gene matches. The V gene's germline CDR1 is SGHRS and CDR2 YFSETQ. The CDR3 totals 14 residues. The chain's CDR3 is CASSPGTGRGEQYF. In DNA, the CDR3 is TGCGCCAGCAGCCCAGGGACAGGGAGGGGCGAGCAGTACTTC. The full variable domain, with the rest looked up from reference TRBV5-1 and TRBJ2-7, is KAGVTQTPRYLIKTRGQQVTLSCSPISGHRSVSWYQQTPGQGLQFLFEYFSETQRNKGNFPGRFSGRQFSNSRSEMNVSTLELGDSALYLCASSPGTGRGEQYFGPGTRLTVT.

The gene calls are TRBV27 and TRBJ1-5, with a weak D call TRBD1 (5 bases). In germline, CDR1 is MNHEY, CDR2 SMNVEV (reference sequence). V was pared by 5 bases and J by 2 bases, with 10 bases between. The CDR3 runs to 14 residues. DNA of the CDR3: TGTGCCAGCAGTGTTTTGGGGGGCAATCAGCCCCAGCATTTT. This gives the protein CASSVLGGNQPQHF.

This sequence joins TRBV7-9 and TRBJ1-4; TRBD1 is a possible D gene (5 bases). Germline CDR1 SEHNR, CDR2 FQNEAQ (reference sequence). This CDR3 is built from 13 residues. Deletions cut 5 bases from V and 4 bases from J, with 8 bases between. CDR3 in DNA: TGTGCCAGCAGCCCGGGGCTTAATGAAAAACTGTTTTTT. As protein: CASSPGLNEKLFF.

The chain employs TRBV29-1 and TRBJ2-7; 7 nucleotides align to TRBD2. With 1 base clipped from V and 0 bases from J, the junction kept 0 bases outside the gene matches. The CDR3 extends over 13 amino acids. Looked up from germline, CDR1 is SQVTM and CDR2 is ANQGSEA. CDR3 region: CSVEGGGSYEQYF. The DNA for the CDR3 is TGCAGCGTTGAAGGGGGGGGCTCCTACGAGCAGTACTTC.

The J gene is TRBJ1-1, the V gene TRBV4-3; 7 nucleotides match TRBD1. The V gene end was trimmed by 0 bases and the J gene end by 4 bases; junction bases not matched to a gene: 5. The germline V gene has CDR1 LGHNA and CDR2 YSLEER. The CDR3 covers 15 residues. CDR3 protein: CASSQDTGVLTEAFF. The CDR3 DNA follows: TGCGCCAGCAGCCAAGATACAGGGGTGCTCACTGAAGCTTTCTTT.

This clone appeared a single time. This chain connects TRBV7-9 to TRBJ2-5; the D gene could be TRBD1 or TRBD2 (7 bases each). V lost 5 bases and J lost 3, with 13 bases in between. The CDR3 totals 14 residues. CDR1 and CDR2 (germline): SEHNR, FQNEAQ (reference sequence). CDR3 in amino acids: CASSQSGTEETQYF. As DNA, the CDR3 is TGTGCCAGCAGCCAAAGCGGGACAGAAGAGACCCAGTACTTC.

This clone was counted once. This chain uses TRBV27 with TRBJ1-1; D is ambiguous. Germline V gene data show CDR1 as MNHEY and CDR2 as SMNVEV (reference sequence). Trimming took 10 bases from V and 5 from J, leaving 14 bases between them. CDR3 size: 12 residues. The CDR3 DNA reads TGTGCCACCAAACGCGGGGAGACTGAAGCTTTCTTT. Translated: CATKRGETEAFF.

This clone is a singleton in its sample. At one boundary the junction diverges from the germline segment, which might be a read error. This rearrangement joins TRBV7-7 to TRBJ2-7; 15 bases fit TRBD2. This CDR3 contains 15 residues. Germline loops: CDR1 SSHAT, CDR2 FNYEAQ (reference sequence). The CDR3, as DNA: TGTGCTAGCAGCCCGGGACTAGCGGGGGGCTACGAGCAGTACTTC. It yields the protein CASSPGLAGGYEQYF.

This clone has only one observation. The chain couples TRBV29-1 to TRBJ1-2; perhaps TRBD1 as D (5 bases). The CDR3 is 13 residues long. Germline CDR1 reads SQVTM; CDR2 reads ANQGSEA. The V end was cut by 6 bases, the J end by 4 bases, with 15 bases between. CDR3 nucleotides: TGCAGCGTCCCCCAGGGAGTTCGCTATGGCTACACCTTC. It yields the protein CSVPQGVRYGYTF. Complete variable domain (other parts from reference TRBV29-1 and TRBJ1-2): SAVISQKPSRDICQRGTSLTIQCQVDSQVTMMFWYRQQPGQSLTLIATANQGSEATYESGFVIDKFPISRPNLTFSTLTVSNMSPEDSSIYLCSVPQGVRYGYTFGSGTRLTVV.

A remark on this clone: This is likely an artifact of a read error, given a far larger clone one base away. Distinct nucleotide sequences in the sample also encode this CDR3. The chain employs TRBV10-3 and TRBJ2-2; either TRBD1 or TRBD2 may fit D (5 bases each). The CDR3 is made up of 16 amino acids. Per germline, CDR1 ENHRY and CDR2 SYGVKD. Here the CDR3 DNA reads TGTGCGATCAGTGTCCAGGGACGGATCAACACCGGGGAGCTGTTTTTT. Translated, it gives CAISVQGRINTGELFF.

The V gene is TRBV5-6, the J gene TRBJ2-7, with TRBD1 as a possible D gene (6 bases). Germline-derived CDR1 and CDR2 are SGHDT and YYEEEE. The CDR3 is made up of 14 amino acids. Trimming stripped 3 bases from V and 4 bases from J, with 14 bases between. The CDR3 DNA is TGTGCCAGCAGCTCCCGGGACAACTCATACGAGCAGTACTTC. Its protein product is CASSSRDNSYEQYF.

This sequence joins TRBV4-1 and TRBJ1-6; D unclear. Trimming left V 5 bases short and J 7 bases short, with 9 bases between. Looked up from germline, CDR1 is MGHRA and CDR2 is YSYEKL. The CDR3 loop spans 13 amino acids. The CDR3 loop is CASSALLNSPLHF. DNA for the CDR3: TGCGCCAGCAGCGCCCTTCTAAATTCACCCCTCCACTTT.

This chain uses TRBV5-1 with TRBJ2-1, with 10 bases that match TRBD2. The length of the CDR3 is 14 residues. V shed 3 bases and J 5 bases; nucleotides not matched to a gene: 2. Germline CDR1 reads SGHRS; CDR2 reads YFSETQ. CDR3 in amino acids: CASSSGTSDNEQFF. In DNA, the CDR3 is TGCGCCAGCAGCTCAGGGACTAGCGACAATGAGCAGTTCTTC.

V is TRBV29-1 and J is TRBJ2-7; D perhaps matches TRBD1 (6 bases). Per the germline V gene, CDR1 is SQVTM and CDR2 is ANQGSEA. The V end was cut by 3 bases, the J end by 6 bases, with 12 bases between. The CDR3 is made up of 12 amino acids. The CDR3 DNA sequence: TGCAGCGTTGATTCCAGGGGCGGCGAGCAGTACTTC. Translation gives CSVDSRGGEQYF.

The chain joins TRBV29-1 to TRBJ2-2; D is unclear. Germline V CDR1 and CDR2: SQVTM, ANQGSEA. V lost 3 bases and J lost 4, with 9 bases in between. The CDR3 is 13 amino acids. The CDR3 DNA reads TGCAGCGTTGATCGAGGCATCACCGGGGAGCTGTTTTTT. Its translation: CSVDRGITGELFF.

CDR3 amino acids: CASSQLGGNTDTQYF. The CDR3 DNA sequence: TGCGCCAGCAGTCAGCTAGGGGGAAACACAGATACGCAGTATTTT. The chain uses TRBV23-1 and TRBJ2-3; tentative D call: TRBD1 (6 bases). TRBV23-1 is designated an ORF whose function remains uncertain. V was cut by 3 bases and J by 2 bases, with 12 bases left in between. The CDR3 extends over 15 amino acids.